The 30 T cell receptor beta chains reported below all come from one sample, sequenced in a study of radiation and T cells in renal cell carcinoma. Some clones are missing from TCRdb's copy, which holds only in-frame ones; the method was immunoSEQ multiplex PCR. The table lists approximately 80,000 clones, around 89% of them singletons, with more than 5.5% in the top ten. This sample's time point: blood 4 weeks post-SBRT, at nephrectomy. As to treatment: 15 Gy SBRT to primary tumor, nephrectomy 4 weeks later. The source material was blood, sampled from a patient whose treatment included radiotherapy and nephrectomy. The receptors here all came from a woman between 65 and 79 years old with renal cell carcinoma.

The chain links TRBV7-2 to TRBJ2-7; no clear D gene. The CDR3 consists of 13 residues. The V and J ends lost 1 base and 3 bases respectively, with 7 bases between them. The germline V gene encodes CDR1 SGHTA and CDR2 FQGNSA. The CDR3 DNA reads TGTGCCAGCAGCTTAGTGTCTAGCTACGAGCAGTACTTC. As protein: CASSLVSSYEQYF.

This chain uses TRBV6-5 with TRBJ1-5; 9 bases fit TRBD1. Germline CDR1 and CDR2: MNHEY and SVGAGI. V trimming: 6 bases; J trimming: 4 bases; junction bases outside the gene matches: 7. CDR3 size: 15 residues. For the CDR3, the DNA is TGTGCCAGCAGGACCTACAGGGGGCTTAATCAGCCCCAGCATTTT. This codes for CASRTYRGLNQPQHF.

This clone was observed once. The chain employs TRBV6-1 and TRBJ1-2; 7 positions match TRBD1. Germline V gene lookup returns CDR1 MNHNS and CDR2 SASEGT. The CDR3 sequence is 13 residues long. With V trimmed by 10 bases and J by 7 bases, 12 bases remained unmatched. CDR3 in DNA: TGTGCCACCCGAGGGCAGGGGGTAGGTGGCTACACCTTC. This gives the protein CATRGQGVGGYTF.

The chain's CDR3 is CASSLGSGFGANVLTF. CDR3 coding DNA: TGTGCCAGTAGCCTCGGGAGTGGCTTTGGGGCCAACGTCCTGACTTTC. The chain is built from TRBV19 and TRBJ2-6, with a weak D call TRBD2 (6 bases). The germline V gene has CDR1 LNHDA and CDR2 SQIVND (reference sequence). Deletions cut 6 bases from V and 3 bases from J, with 15 bases between. The CDR3 is 16 amino acids.

This chain's CDR3 is CASSPTSGGASTDTQYF. The DNA for the CDR3 is TGCGCCAGCAGCCCGACTAGCGGGGGCGCTAGCACAGATACGCAGTATTTT. This chain joins TRBV5-1 and TRBJ2-3, with 12 bases identical to TRBD2. The V gene's germline CDR1 is SGHRS and CDR2 YFSETQ. V lost 4 bases to trimming and J lost 0 bases; unmatched junction nucleotides: 6. This CDR3 is 17 amino acids long.

This chain connects TRBV5-1 to TRBJ1-2; 10 bases are a match to TRBD1. The germline CDR1 and CDR2 sequences are SGHRS and YFSETQ. The CDR3 is 16 amino acids. Unmatched junction bases numbered 6, after V lost 4 bases and J lost 0 bases. The CDR3 region is CASSGSGTGANYGYTF. CDR3 bases: TGCGCCAGCAGCGGGTCCGGGACAGGGGCTAACTATGGCTACACCTTC.

This clone was observed a handful of times. J is TRBJ2-2 and V is TRBV5-1; D not resolved. Germline V gene data show CDR1 as SGHRS and CDR2 as YFSETQ. The CDR3 is 14 residues long. Deletions cut 0 bases from V and 4 bases from J, with 7 bases between. The chain's CDR3 is CASSLVFTTGELFF. CDR3 bases: TGCGCCAGCAGCTTGGTCTTCACCACCGGGGAGCTGTTTTTT.

J is TRBJ2-1 and V is TRBV5-1; 10 bases match TRBD1. The germline V gene encodes CDR1 SGHRS and CDR2 YFSETQ. The CDR3 consists of 19 residues. J lost 9 bases, V lost 4 bases, and 22 bases had no gene match. DNA for the CDR3: TGCGCCAGCAGCCGGGACGTCTTTGGGACAGGGGTCCCCAGGGGTGAGCAGTTCTTC. Translated: CASSRDVFGTGVPRGEQFF.

This rearrangement joins TRBV10-2 to TRBJ1-1, with D unclear. CDR3 length equals 15 residues. Trimming removed 1 base from V and 7 bases from J, with 16 bases in between. Germline values: CDR1 WSHSY, CDR2 SAAADI. The CDR3 loop is CASSELHGTRREAFF. CDR3 coding DNA: TGCGCCAGCAGTGAGTTACACGGAACTAGACGTGAAGCTTTCTTT.

This chain joins TRBV28 and TRBJ1-1; D may be TRBD1 (6 bases). V dropped 5 bases and J dropped 0 bases, with 10 bases sitting between them. This CDR3 comprises 14 residues. Germline V gene lookup returns CDR1 MDHEN and CDR2 SYDVKM. The CDR3 nucleotides read TGTGCCAGCAGTCCGGGACACCTGAACACTGAAGCTTTCTTT. Protein sequence: CASSPGHLNTEAFF. Variable domain in full (rest from reference TRBV28 and TRBJ1-1): DVKVTQSSRYLVKRTGEKVFLECVQDMDHENMFWYRQDPGLGLRLIYFSYDVKMKEKGDIPEGYSVSREKKERFSLILESASTNQTSMYLCASSPGHLNTEAFFGQGTRLTVV.

V is TRBV5-6 and J is TRBJ2-3; 9 bases are shared with TRBD2. The trim removed 4 bases at V and 5 bases at J, leaving 14 bases unmatched. This CDR3 contains 17 residues. Germline V gene lookup returns CDR1 SGHDT and CDR2 YYEEEE. The CDR3 bases are TGTGCCAGCAGCCCCGGCGTTGGCGGGGGGGCCGTAGATACGCAGTATTTT. It codes for CASSPGVGGGAVDTQYF.

This clone was observed a few times. The chain joins TRBV6-5 to TRBJ1-1; 10 bases are a match to TRBD1. This CDR3 is 13 amino acids long. V gave up 6 bases and J gave up 6 bases; unmatched junction bases: 4. The germline V gene has CDR1 MNHEY and CDR2 SVGAGI. CDR3 bases: TGTGCCAGCAGCTCCGGGACAGGGGCTGAAGCTTTCTTT. Residues: CASSSGTGAEAFF.

J is TRBJ1-2 and V is TRBV6-4, with D perhaps TRBD1 (6 bases). This CDR3 is 11 amino acids long. V was cut by 7 bases and J by 7 bases, with 10 bases left in between. Germline-derived CDR1 and CDR2 are MRHNA and SNTAGT. The CDR3 reads CASKQGSGYTF. The CDR3 DNA follows: TGTGCCAGCAAACAGGGATCTGGCTACACCTTC.

This chain uses TRBV9 with TRBJ1-2, with unresolved D. CDR3 length: 14 residues. Germline V gene sequence: CDR1 SGDLS, CDR2 YYNGEE. Trimming removed 4 bases at V and 2 bases at J, with 12 bases between. CDR3: CASSPGRENYGYTF. The CDR3 DNA follows: TGTGCCAGCAGCCCCGGAAGAGAAAACTATGGCTACACCTTC.

The chain recombines TRBV19 with TRBJ1-5; 8 bases map to TRBD1. The germline gives CDR1 LNHDA, CDR2 SQIVND (reference sequence). The CDR3 length is 15 residues. V trimming: 5 bases; J trimming: 3 bases; junction bases outside the gene matches: 6. Written as DNA, the CDR3 is TGTGCCAGTAGTTCCGACAGGGGAACCAATCAGCCCCAGCATTTT. It codes for CASSSDRGTNQPQHF.

The chain carries TRBV9 and TRBJ2-1; no clear D. The length of the CDR3 is 13 residues. Germline V gene lookup returns CDR1 SGDLS and CDR2 YYNGEE. Trimming pared 0 bases from V and 7 bases from J, leaving 8 bases between. The CDR3 region is CASSVENRNEQFF. The CDR3 nucleotides read TGTGCCAGCAGCGTAGAAAATAGGAATGAGCAGTTCTTC.

The chain links TRBV5-8 to TRBJ2-3, with D possibly TRBD2 on 5 matching bases. CDR3 length: 13 amino acids. Germline CDR1 SGHTS, CDR2 YDEGEE. With 5 bases removed from V and 1 base from J, the gap between germline ends came to 8 bases. CDR3 in amino acids: CASRIGGTDTQYF. As DNA, the CDR3 is TGTGCCAGCAGGATCGGGGGCACAGATACGCAGTATTTT.

This chain joins TRBV19 and TRBJ2-5; TRBD2 matches 14 bases. The germline gives CDR1 LNHDA, CDR2 SQIVND (reference sequence). J lost 0 bases, V lost 3 bases, and 9 bases had no gene match. CDR3 length: 19 residues. CDR3 sequence: CASSMFGTSGGPYQETQYF. As DNA, the CDR3 is TGTGCCAGTAGTATGTTCGGGACTAGCGGGGGCCCGTACCAAGAGACCCAGTACTTC.

V and J are TRBV13 and TRBJ1-5; 10 positions match TRBD1. This CDR3 is 15 amino acids long. Trimming cost V 3 bases and J 7 bases; bases outside gene matches: 6. Germline V CDR1 and CDR2: PRHDT, FYEKMQ (reference sequence). CDR3 nucleotide sequence: TGTGCCAGCAGCTTGGACAGGGGGGAAGTACAGCCCCAGCATTTT. This gives the protein CASSLDRGEVQPQHF.

Only a few counts were recorded for this clone. V and J are TRBV6-1 and TRBJ1-1; D is uncertain. The CDR3 has 11 residues. V lost 8 bases to trimming and J lost 1 base, with 5 bases between them. Germline CDR1 and CDR2: MNHNS and SASEGT. The CDR3 DNA is TGTGCCAGCCCCGGGAACACTGAAGCTTTCTTT. This codes for CASPGNTEAFF.

This chain connects TRBV11-3 to TRBJ2-5, with TRBD2 identical over 13 bases. V shed 2 bases and J 1 base; nucleotides not matched to a gene: 10. The CDR3 sequence is 19 residues long. Germline V gives CDR1 SGHNT, CDR2 YENEEA. The DNA of the CDR3 is TGTGCCAGCAGCTTACCTAGGGGACTAGCGGGACCTCCCCAAGAGACCCAGTACTTC. Translation: CASSLPRGLAGPPQETQYF.

On this clone: In the same sample, other DNA sequences code for this CDR3. The genes are TRBV9 and TRBJ2-3, with D tentatively TRBD2 (7 bases). With 0 bases removed from V and 1 base from J, the gap between germline ends came to 9 bases. Germline values: CDR1 SGDLS, CDR2 YYNGEE. The CDR3 totals 15 residues. The CDR3 region is CASSVAGGRTDTQYF. In DNA, the CDR3 is TGTGCCAGCAGCGTAGCGGGGGGCCGCACAGATACGCAGTATTTT.

In this sample, this clone turned up once. The chain recombines TRBV28 with TRBJ2-4; weak D call: TRBD2 (6 bases). CDR1 and CDR2 (germline): MDHEN, SYDVKM. CDR3 length: 13 amino acids. Deletions cut 4 bases from V and 7 bases from J, with 11 bases between. The CDR3: CASSSGDWNIQYF. CDR3 nucleotides: TGTGCCAGCAGTTCCGGGGACTGGAACATTCAGTACTTC.

This chain connects TRBV11-3 to TRBJ2-3, with 7 bases matching TRBD1. The CDR3 extends over 15 amino acids. CDR1 is SGHNT and CDR2 is YENEEA in the germline V gene. V trimming: 5 bases; J trimming: 6 bases; junction bases outside the gene matches: 11. In nucleotides, the CDR3 is TGTGCCAGCAGCCCCACCCCAACAGGGGTGGATACGCAGTATTTT. Translation gives CASSPTPTGVDTQYF.

V gene TRBV4-3 combines with J gene TRBJ1-6; D might be TRBD1 (5 bases). The V and J ends lost 1 base and 5 bases respectively, with 9 bases between them. Germline V gives CDR1 LGHNA, CDR2 YSLEER. This CDR3 has 15 amino acids. The CDR3 bases are TGCGCCAGCAGCCAAGTCGGCAGGGATAATTCACCCCTCCACTTT. This encodes CASSQVGRDNSPLHF.

This rearrangement joins TRBV7-2 to TRBJ2-3, with 15 positions matching TRBD2. The V gene end was trimmed by 3 bases and the J gene end by 2 bases; junction bases not matched to a gene: 3. Germline V lookup: CDR1 SGHTA, CDR2 FQGNSA. This CDR3 has 17 amino acids. As DNA, the CDR3 is TGTGCCAGCAGCTTGGGACTAGCGGGGGGAACCACAGATACGCAGTATTTT. Translated: CASSLGLAGGTTDTQYF.

The chain is built from TRBV19 and TRBJ2-5, with D maybe TRBD1 (5 bases). Germline V gene sequence: CDR1 LNHDA, CDR2 SQIVND (reference sequence). V was pared by 3 bases and J by 2 bases, with 10 bases between. The CDR3 sequence is 14 residues long. The CDR3 here is CASSMGWTQETQYF. CDR3 DNA sequence: TGTGCCAGTAGTATGGGTTGGACACAAGAGACCCAGTACTTC.

This clone appeared a single time. CDR3 sequence (DNA): TGTGCCAGCAGTTCACGAAACACCATATATTTT. This sequence encodes CASSSRNTIYF. This chain connects TRBV6-5 to TRBJ1-3; D not certain. Trimming removed 4 bases at V and 5 bases at J, with 3 bases between. The CDR3 loop spans 11 amino acids. The germline gives CDR1 MNHEY, CDR2 SVGAGI.

Only a few counts were recorded for this clone. This rearrangement joins TRBV7-6 to TRBJ2-2; 7 nucleotides line up with TRBD1. The CDR3 covers 17 residues. The germline V gene encodes CDR1 SGHVS and CDR2 FNYEAQ. V trimming: 5 bases; J trimming: 8 bases; junction bases outside the gene matches: 17. The CDR3 reads CASSHPRETGNIGELFF. The CDR3 DNA is TGTGCCAGCAGCCACCCAAGGGAGACAGGGAATATTGGGGAGCTGTTTTTT.

This clone showed up just a few times. The chain is built from TRBV25-1 and TRBJ1-1; a weak D match, TRBD1 (5 bases). The V gene lost 6 bases and the J gene lost 1 base, with 9 bases spanning the gap. The CDR3 is 13 amino acids. The germline gives CDR1 MGHDK, CDR2 SYGVNS. This CDR3 is CASSGTPNTEAFF. In DNA form, the CDR3 reads TGTGCCAGCAGCGGGACTCCGAACACTGAAGCTTTCTTT.